This T cell receptor (beta chain) was retrieved from a study of Ad26.COV2.S vaccination and SARS-CoV-2 variants. CDR3 length equals 17 residues. The germline V gene has CDR1 SGDLS and CDR2 YYNGEE. After removal of 4 bases from V and 4 bases from J, the junction contained 6 bases not matched to a gene. Treatment described: some 19 received Ad26.COV2.S at low or high dose, single or two shots; 5 received placebo; per-sample allocation not given. After the first vaccine or placebo injection, samples were drawn on day 63. Vaccine was an Ad26 vector expressing Wuhan-strain SARS-CoV-2 spike. TCRdb's copy holds only in-frame clones and misses some; the assay was immunoSEQ multiplex PCR. Of hundreds of thousands of clones in the sample, around 90% are singletons; the top ten hold about 1.5%.

This TCR derives from a person aged 18-60 years who received the Ad26.COV2.S COVID-19 vaccine or a placebo. V gene TRBV9 combines with J gene TRBJ2-1; 15 nucleotides agree with TRBD2. The input for sequencing was peripheral blood, taken in a trial of Ad26.COV2.S vaccine versus placebo. The CDR3: CASSTPGLAGGYNEQFF. CDR3 DNA sequence: TGTGCCAGCAGCACCCCGGGACTAGCGGGGGGATACAATGAGCAGTTCTTC.